This is a list of T cell receptor beta chains from one sample in a study of T cells in localized non-small cell lung cancer. Method: immunoSEQ multiplex PCR; TCRdb's copy keeps in-frame clones and lacks some. This table has approximately 1,600 clones, 20% appearing once. This specimen consisted of lung tumor tissue, obtained before any cancer treatment. The receptors derive from an older female donor with stage II lung adenocarcinoma. Each CDR3 is given with its conserved first and last residue. The order of the fields is clone size, J gene, D gene, V gene, CDR3 protein, CDR3 DNA. D genes are given only for firm matches. Clone sizes are given selectively: once, few, many, or a class where the clone is expanded.

abundance: -; j_gene: TRBJ1-4; d_gene: -; v_gene: TRBV15; CDR3aa: CATSRGGEKGEKLFF; CDR3nt: TGTGCCACCAGCAGAGGTGGGGAAAAGGGTGAAAAACTGTTTTTT
abundance: medium-sized; j_gene: TRBJ2-3; d_gene: -; v_gene: TRBV11-3; CDR3aa: CASTYGSSTDTQYF; CDR3nt: TGTGCCAGCACCTATGGTTCAAGCACAGATACGCAGTATTTT
abundance: medium-sized; j_gene: TRBJ2-5; d_gene: -; v_gene: TRBV11-3; CDR3aa: CASSADPIRRETQYF; CDR3nt: TGTGCCAGCAGCGCCGACCCTATACGGAGGGAGACCCAGTACTTC
abundance: few; j_gene: TRBJ2-4; d_gene: TRBD2; v_gene: TRBV11-3; CDR3aa: CASNTVGVAGGPKNIQYF; CDR3nt: TGTGCCAGCAACACCGTCGGGGTGGCGGGGGGACCCAAAAACATTCAGTACTTC
abundance: few; j_gene: TRBJ1-1; d_gene: -; v_gene: TRBV28; CDR3aa: CASSLGQNTEAFF; CDR3nt: TGTGCCAGCAGTTTGGGACAGAACACTGAAGCTTTCTTT
abundance: -; j_gene: TRBJ1-1; d_gene: -; v_gene: TRBV28; CDR3aa: CATRGWKAFEAFF; CDR3nt: TGTGCCACCAGGGGCTGGAAAGCTTTTGAAGCTTTCTTT
abundance: -; j_gene: TRBJ2-3; d_gene: -; v_gene: TRBV9; CDR3aa: CASSVGNSDTQYF; CDR3nt: TGTGCCAGCAGCGTAGGAAACTCAGATACGCAGTATTTT
abundance: few; j_gene: TRBJ1-1; d_gene: -; v_gene: TRBV5-1; CDR3aa: CASSLGQGYGNTEAFF; CDR3nt: TGCGCCAGCAGCTTGGGCCAGGGGTACGGGAACACTGAAGCTTTCTTT
abundance: few; j_gene: TRBJ2-5; d_gene: -; v_gene: TRBV11-3; CDR3aa: CASSLRPGLSAQYF; CDR3nt: TGTGCCAGCAGCCTTCGCCCAGGGTTATCGGCCCAGTACTTC
abundance: -; j_gene: TRBJ1-1; d_gene: -; v_gene: TRBV18; CDR3aa: CASSPGGSEAFF; CDR3nt: TGTGCCAGCTCACCTGGGGGGTCTGAAGCTTTCTTT
abundance: few; j_gene: TRBJ2-2; d_gene: -; v_gene: TRBV28; CDR3aa: CASSPVRTGELFF; CDR3nt: TGTGCCAGCAGCCCTGTCAGAACCGGGGAGCTGTTTTTT
abundance: -; j_gene: TRBJ2-7; d_gene: -; v_gene: TRBV29-1; CDR3aa: CSVEGSDYEQYF; CDR3nt: TGCAGCGTTGAGGGTAGCGACTACGAGCAGTACTTC
abundance: -; j_gene: TRBJ2-1; d_gene: -; v_gene: TRBV18; CDR3aa: CASSPRMGEQFF; CDR3nt: TGTGCCAGCTCACCACGAATGGGTGAGCAGTTCTTC